The TCR beta chain described here comes from a study of blood T cells in healthy people across ages. Study observations and caveats: Older age went with lower TCR beta diversity per million T cells, in a roughly linear way.

There were healthy Caucasian individuals from Russia, aged about 6 to 100, serving as donors. The authors extracted at least 6 micrograms of total RNA per sample. V was clipped by 4 bases and J by 4 bases, with 7 bases between them. This CDR3 has 11 amino acids. CDR1 is SQVTM and CDR2 is ANQGSEA in the germline V gene. This clonotype was observed once. Its antigen is not identified. It was with a sample-barcoded 5' primer and a J-beta primer mix that a second PCR of about 6 to 12 cycles was run. Every molecule of cDNA carried a tag from a template-switch adaptor with 12 random nucleotides. TCRdb redid the calling of the 5' RACE reads with MiXCR, one entry per CDR3 protein. The sample records roughly 1.6 million distinct CDR3 sequences, roughly 30% being singletons.

This TCR was sampled from a woman between 25 and 40 years old in good health. The chain employs TRBV29-1 and TRBJ1-1; D not certain. The sequencing input was blood. The CDR3 sequence: CSVVGCTEAFF. The DNA of the CDR3 is TGCAGCGTTGTGGGTTGCACTGAAGCTTTCTTT. Looking up the rest from reference TRBV29-1 and TRBJ1-1 gives the full variable domain: SAVISQKPSRDICQRGTSLTIQCQVDSQVTMMFWYRQQPGQSLTLIATANQGSEATYESGFVIDKFPISRPNLTFSTLTVSNMSPEDSSIYLCSVVGCTEAFFGQGTRLTVV.